This TCR beta chain was recovered during a study of cytomegalovirus exposure and HLA in healthy donors. Germline CDR1 LNHDA, CDR2 SQIVND (reference sequence). V was trimmed by 8 bases and J by 0 bases, leaving 14 bases between them. The CDR3 has 15 amino acids. It was with 60 Vbeta and 13 Jbeta primers that the PCR ran. Measured with immunoSEQ multiplex PCR; TCRdb has only the in-frame clones, and not every one. Here the sample spans some 78,000 clones, around 70% being singletons. Study results and caveats: In an earlier analysis, in about 530 donors, most V segments appeared productive either ~87% or ~30% of the time. Investigators reported 150 to 200 TCR beta chains as tied to cytomegalovirus.

For this clone: Antigen unknown.

This clonotype was sampled from a woman aged 40-49 years in good health and CMV-seropositive. Sequencing was done on a sample of PBMCs. The rearrangement uses TRBV19 and TRBJ2-1; weak D call: TRBD2 (6 bases). CDR3 nucleotides: TGTGCCAGTGCGGTCTGGGGGGACTCCTACAATGAGCAGTTCTTC. This sequence encodes CASAVWGDSYNEQFF.